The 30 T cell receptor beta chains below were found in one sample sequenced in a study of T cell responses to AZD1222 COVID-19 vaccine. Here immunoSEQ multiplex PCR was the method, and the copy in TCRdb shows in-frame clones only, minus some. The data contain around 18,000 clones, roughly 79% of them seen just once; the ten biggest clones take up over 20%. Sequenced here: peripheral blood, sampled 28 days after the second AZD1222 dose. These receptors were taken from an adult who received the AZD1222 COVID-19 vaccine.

CDR3 residues: CASSDGNRYNEQFF. The CDR3 region has the DNA TGTGCCAGCAGTGACGGGAATAGGTACAATGAGCAGTTCTTC. The rearrangement joins TRBV6-4 to TRBJ2-1; D is unresolved. The CDR3 loop spans 14 amino acids. V lost 2 bases and J 4 bases, leaving 9 bases between the germline ends. In germline, CDR1 is MRHNA, CDR2 SNTAGT.

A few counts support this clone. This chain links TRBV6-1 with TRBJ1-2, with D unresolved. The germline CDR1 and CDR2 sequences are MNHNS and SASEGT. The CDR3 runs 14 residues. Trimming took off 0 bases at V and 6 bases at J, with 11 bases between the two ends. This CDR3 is CASSEALGPHGYTF. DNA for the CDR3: TGTGCCAGCAGTGAAGCTCTCGGGCCCCATGGCTACACCTTC.

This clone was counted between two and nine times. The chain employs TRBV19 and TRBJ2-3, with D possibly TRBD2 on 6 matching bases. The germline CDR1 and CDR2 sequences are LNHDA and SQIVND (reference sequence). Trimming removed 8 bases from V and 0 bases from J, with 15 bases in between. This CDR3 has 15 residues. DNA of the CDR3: TGTGCCAGTTCTCCGGGGGATTTTAGCACAGATACGCAGTATTTT. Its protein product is CASSPGDFSTDTQYF. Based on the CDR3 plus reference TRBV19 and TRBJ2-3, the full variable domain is DGGITQSPKYLFRKEGQNVTLSCEQNLNHDAMYWYRQDPGQGLRLIYYSQIVNDFQKGDIAEGYSVSREKKESFPLTVTSAQKNPTAFYLCASSPGDFSTDTQYFGPGTRLTVL.

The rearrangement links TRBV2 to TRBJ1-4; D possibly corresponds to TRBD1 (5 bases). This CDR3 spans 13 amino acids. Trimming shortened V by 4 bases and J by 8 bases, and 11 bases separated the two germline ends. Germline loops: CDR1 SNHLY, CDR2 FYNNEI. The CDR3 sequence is CASSGGLEEKLFF. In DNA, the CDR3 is TGTGCCAGCAGTGGGGGCCTGGAGGAAAAACTGTTTTTT.

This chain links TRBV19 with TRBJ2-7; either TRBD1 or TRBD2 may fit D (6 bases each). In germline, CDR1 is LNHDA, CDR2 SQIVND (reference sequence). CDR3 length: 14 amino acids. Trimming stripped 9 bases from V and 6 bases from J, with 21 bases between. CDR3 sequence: CASGGGTEYFEQYF. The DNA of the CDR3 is TGTGCCAGCGGAGGGGGGACGGAGTACTTCGAGCAGTACTTC.

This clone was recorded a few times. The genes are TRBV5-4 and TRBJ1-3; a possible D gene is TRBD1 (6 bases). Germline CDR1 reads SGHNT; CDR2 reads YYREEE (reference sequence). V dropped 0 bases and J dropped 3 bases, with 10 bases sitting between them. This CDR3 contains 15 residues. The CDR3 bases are TGTGCCAGCAGCTTGGACGGGGGCGGTGGAAACACCATATATTTT. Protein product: CASSLDGGGGNTIYF. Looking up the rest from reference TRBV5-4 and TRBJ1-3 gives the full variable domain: ETGVTQSPTHLIKTRGQQVTLRCSSQSGHNTVSWYQQALGQGPQFIFQYYREEENGRGNFPPRFSGLQFPNYSSELNVNALELDDSALYLCASSLDGGGGNTIYFGEGSWLTVV.

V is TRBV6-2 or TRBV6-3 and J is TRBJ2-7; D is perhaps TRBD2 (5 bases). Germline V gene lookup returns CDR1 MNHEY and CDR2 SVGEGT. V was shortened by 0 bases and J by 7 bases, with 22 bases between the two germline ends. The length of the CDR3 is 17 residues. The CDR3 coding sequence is TGTGCCAGCAGTTACTCCGCCCGGGCCCGTGGGCCGGGGGAGCAGTACTTC. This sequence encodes CASSYSARARGPGEQYF.

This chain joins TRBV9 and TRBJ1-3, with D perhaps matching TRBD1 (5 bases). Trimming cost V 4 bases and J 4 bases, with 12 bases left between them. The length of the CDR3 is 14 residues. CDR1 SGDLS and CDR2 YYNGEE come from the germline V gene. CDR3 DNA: TGTGCCAGCAGCCTTGGACACCGCGGAAACACCATATATTTT. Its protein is CASSLGHRGNTIYF.

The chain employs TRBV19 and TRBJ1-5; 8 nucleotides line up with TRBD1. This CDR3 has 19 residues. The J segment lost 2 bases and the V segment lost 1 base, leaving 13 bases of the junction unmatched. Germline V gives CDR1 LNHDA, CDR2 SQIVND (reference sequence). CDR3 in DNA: TGTGCCAGTAGTATAGGAAGGACAGGGAGGGTATCGGGCAATCAGCCCCAGCATTTT. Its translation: CASSIGRTGRVSGNQPQHF.

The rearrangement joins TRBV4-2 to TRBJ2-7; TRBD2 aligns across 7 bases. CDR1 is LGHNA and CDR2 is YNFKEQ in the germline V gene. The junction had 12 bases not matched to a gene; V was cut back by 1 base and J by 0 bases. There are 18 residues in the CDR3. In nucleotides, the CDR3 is TGTGCCAGCAGCCAAGCCGCGGGGGTCTGGGAGAGCTCCTACGAGCAGTACTTC. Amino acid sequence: CASSQAAGVWESSYEQYF.

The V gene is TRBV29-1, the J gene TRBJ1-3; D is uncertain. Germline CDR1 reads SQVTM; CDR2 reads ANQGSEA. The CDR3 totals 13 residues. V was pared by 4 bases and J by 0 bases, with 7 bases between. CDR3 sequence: CSVAQTSGNTIYF. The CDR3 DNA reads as TGCAGCGTTGCACAGACCTCTGGAAACACCATATATTTT. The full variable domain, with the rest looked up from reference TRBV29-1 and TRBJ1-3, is SAVISQKPSRDICQRGTSLTIQCQVDSQVTMMFWYRQQPGQSLTLIATANQGSEATYESGFVIDKFPISRPNLTFSTLTVSNMSPEDSSIYLCSVAQTSGNTIYFGEGSWLTVV.

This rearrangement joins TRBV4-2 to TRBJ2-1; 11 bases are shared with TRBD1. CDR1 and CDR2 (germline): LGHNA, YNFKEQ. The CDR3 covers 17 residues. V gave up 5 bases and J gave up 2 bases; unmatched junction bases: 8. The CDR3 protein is CASSSPPGQGAYNEQFF. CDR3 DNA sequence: TGTGCCAGCAGCTCTCCTCCGGGACAGGGGGCCTACAATGAGCAGTTCTTC.

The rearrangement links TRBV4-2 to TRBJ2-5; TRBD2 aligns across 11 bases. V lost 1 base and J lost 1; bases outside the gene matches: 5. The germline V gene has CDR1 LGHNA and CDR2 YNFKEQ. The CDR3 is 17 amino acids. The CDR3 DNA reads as TGTGCCAGCAGCCAAGGCGCGACTAGCGGGGCCCAAGAGACCCAGTACTTC. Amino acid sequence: CASSQGATSGAQETQYF.

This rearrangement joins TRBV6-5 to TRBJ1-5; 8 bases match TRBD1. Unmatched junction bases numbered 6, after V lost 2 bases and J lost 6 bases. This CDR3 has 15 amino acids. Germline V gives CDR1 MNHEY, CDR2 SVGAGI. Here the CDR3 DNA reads TGTGCCAGCAGTTACAGGACAGGGATAAGTCAGCCCCAGCATTTT. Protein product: CASSYRTGISQPQHF.

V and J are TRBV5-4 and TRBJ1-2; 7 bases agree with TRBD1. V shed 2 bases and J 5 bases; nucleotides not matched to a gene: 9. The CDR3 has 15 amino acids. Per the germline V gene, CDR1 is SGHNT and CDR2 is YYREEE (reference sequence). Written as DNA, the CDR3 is TGTGCCAGCAGCTTAGGGGGACAGATAAATTATGGCTACACCTTC. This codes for CASSLGGQINYGYTF.

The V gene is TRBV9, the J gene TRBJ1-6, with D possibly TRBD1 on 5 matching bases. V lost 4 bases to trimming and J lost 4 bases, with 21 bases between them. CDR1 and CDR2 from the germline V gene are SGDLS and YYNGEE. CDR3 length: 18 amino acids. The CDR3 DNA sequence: TGTGCCAGCAGCTCAGGACAAAAAAATCGATTTTATAATTCACCCCTCCACTTT. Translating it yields CASSSGQKNRFYNSPLHF. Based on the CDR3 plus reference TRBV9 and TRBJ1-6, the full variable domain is DSGVTQTPKHLITATGQRVTLRCSPRSGDLSVYWYQQSLDQGLQFLIQYYNGEERAKGNILERFSAQQFPDLHSELNLSSLELGDSALYFCASSSGQKNRFYNSPLHFGNGTRLTVT.

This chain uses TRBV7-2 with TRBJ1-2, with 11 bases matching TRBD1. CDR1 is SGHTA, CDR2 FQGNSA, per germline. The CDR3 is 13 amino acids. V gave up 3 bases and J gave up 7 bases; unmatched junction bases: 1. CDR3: CASSLGQGGGYTF. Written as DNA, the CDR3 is TGTGCCAGCAGCTTGGGACAGGGGGGTGGCTACACCTTC.

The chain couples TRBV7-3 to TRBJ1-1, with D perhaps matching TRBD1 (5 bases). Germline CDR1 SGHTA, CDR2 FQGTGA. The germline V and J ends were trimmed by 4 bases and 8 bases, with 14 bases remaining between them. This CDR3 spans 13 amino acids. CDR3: CASSSMGGAEAFF. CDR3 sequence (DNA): TGTGCCAGCAGCTCCATGGGGGGAGCGGAAGCTTTCTTT.

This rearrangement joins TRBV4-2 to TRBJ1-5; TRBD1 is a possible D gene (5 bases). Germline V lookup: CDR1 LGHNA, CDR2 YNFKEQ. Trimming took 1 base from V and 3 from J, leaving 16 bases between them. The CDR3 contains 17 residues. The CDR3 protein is CASSQAGRGGFNQPQHF. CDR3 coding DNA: TGTGCCAGCAGCCAAGCCGGTCGCGGGGGATTCAATCAGCCCCAGCATTTT.

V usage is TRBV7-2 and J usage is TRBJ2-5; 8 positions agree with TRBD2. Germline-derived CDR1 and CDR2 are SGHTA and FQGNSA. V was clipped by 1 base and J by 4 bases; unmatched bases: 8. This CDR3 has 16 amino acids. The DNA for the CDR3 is TGTGCCAGCAGCTTAGTTGCAGCGGGAGTACGAGAGACCCAGTACTTC. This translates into CASSLVAAGVRETQYF.

This chain's CDR3 is CASGGQGTTEAFF. The CDR3 bases are TGTGCCAGCGGAGGGCAGGGTACGACTGAAGCTTTCTTT. J is TRBJ1-1 and V is TRBV2; D possibly corresponds to TRBD1 (5 bases). Per the germline V gene, CDR1 is SNHLY and CDR2 is FYNNEI. CDR3 length equals 13 residues. V was shortened by 8 bases and J by 5 bases, with 15 bases between the two germline ends.

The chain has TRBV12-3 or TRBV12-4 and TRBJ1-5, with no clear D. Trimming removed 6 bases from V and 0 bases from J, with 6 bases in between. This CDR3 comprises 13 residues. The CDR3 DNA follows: TGTGCCAGCAGGTGGGGTAGCAATCAGCCCCAGCATTTT. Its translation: CASRWGSNQPQHF.

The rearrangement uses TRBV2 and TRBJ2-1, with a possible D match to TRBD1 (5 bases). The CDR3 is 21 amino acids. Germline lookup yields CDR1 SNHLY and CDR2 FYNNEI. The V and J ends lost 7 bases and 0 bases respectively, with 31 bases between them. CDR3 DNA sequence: TGTGCCAGCACTACTACCCCCGGGCAGGGTGGTCGCGGTAGCTCCTACAATGAGCAGTTCTTC. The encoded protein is CASTTTPGQGGRGSSYNEQFF.

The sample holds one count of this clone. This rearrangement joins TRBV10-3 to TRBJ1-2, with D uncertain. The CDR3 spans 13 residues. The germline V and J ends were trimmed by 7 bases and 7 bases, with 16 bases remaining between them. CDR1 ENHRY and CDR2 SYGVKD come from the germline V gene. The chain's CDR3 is CAINGDRALGYTF. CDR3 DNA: TGTGCCATCAATGGGGATCGGGCCCTTGGCTACACCTTC.

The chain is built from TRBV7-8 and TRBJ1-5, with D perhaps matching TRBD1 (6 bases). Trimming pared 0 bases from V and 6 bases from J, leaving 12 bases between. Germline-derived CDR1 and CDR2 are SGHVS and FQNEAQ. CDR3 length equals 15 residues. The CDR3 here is CASSLAGGAAQPQHF. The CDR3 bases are TGTGCCAGCAGCTTAGCGGGGGGGGCCGCTCAGCCCCAGCATTTT. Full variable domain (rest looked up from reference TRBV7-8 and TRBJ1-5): GAGVSQSPRYKVAKRGQDVALRCDPISGHVSLFWYQQALGQGPEFLTYFQNEAQLDKSGLPSDRFFAERPEGSVSTLKIQRTQQEDSAVYLCASSLAGGAAQPQHFGDGTRLSIL.

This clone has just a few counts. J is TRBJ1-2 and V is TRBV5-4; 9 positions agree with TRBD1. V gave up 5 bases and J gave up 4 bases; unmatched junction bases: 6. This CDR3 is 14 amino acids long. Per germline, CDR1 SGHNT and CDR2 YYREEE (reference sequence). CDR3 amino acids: CASSWGQGGYGYTF. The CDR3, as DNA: TGTGCCAGCAGTTGGGGACAGGGTGGCTATGGCTACACCTTC.

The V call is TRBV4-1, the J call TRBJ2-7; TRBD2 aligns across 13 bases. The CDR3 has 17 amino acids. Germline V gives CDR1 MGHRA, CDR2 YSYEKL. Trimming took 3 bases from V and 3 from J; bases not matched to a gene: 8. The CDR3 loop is CASSHGTSGNPRYEQYF. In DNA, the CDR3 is TGCGCCAGCAGCCACGGGACTAGCGGGAATCCCCGCTACGAGCAGTACTTC.

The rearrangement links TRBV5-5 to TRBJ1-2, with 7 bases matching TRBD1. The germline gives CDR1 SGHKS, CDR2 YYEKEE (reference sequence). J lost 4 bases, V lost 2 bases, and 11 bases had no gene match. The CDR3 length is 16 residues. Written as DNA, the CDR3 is TGTGCCAGCAGCTTAGGGCTGAGGGGGCTCGGCTATGGCTACACCTTC. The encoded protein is CASSLGLRGLGYGYTF. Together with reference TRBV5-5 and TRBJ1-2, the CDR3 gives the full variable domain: DAGVTQSPTHLIKTRGQQVTLRCSPISGHKSVSWYQQVLGQGPQFIFQYYEKEERGRGNFPDRFSARQFPNYSSELNVNALLLGDSALYLCASSLGLRGLGYGYTFGSGTRLTVV.

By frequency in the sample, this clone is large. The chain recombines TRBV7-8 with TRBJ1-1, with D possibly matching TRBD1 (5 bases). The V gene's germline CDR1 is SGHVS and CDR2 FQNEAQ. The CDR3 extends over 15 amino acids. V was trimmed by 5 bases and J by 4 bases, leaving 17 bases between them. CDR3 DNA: TGTGCCAGCAGCCCTATGCCGGGGGTCGGCACTGAAGCTTTCTTT. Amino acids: CASSPMPGVGTEAFF.

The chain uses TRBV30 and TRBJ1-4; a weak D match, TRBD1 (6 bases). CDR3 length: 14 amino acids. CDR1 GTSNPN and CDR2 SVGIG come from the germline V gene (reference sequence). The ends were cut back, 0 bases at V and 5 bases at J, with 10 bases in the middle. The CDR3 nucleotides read TGTGCCTGGAGTGTAGGGGGGGCAAATGAAAAACTGTTTTTT. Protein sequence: CAWSVGGANEKLFF.